This TCR beta chain was observed in a study of memory CD4+ T cells and cytomegalovirus serostatus. Single viable CD3+CD4+CD8-CD45RO+ cells were sorted as the memory CD4+ T cells. CD4+ T cells were isolated by positive magnetic selection. In germline, CDR1 is SGHKS, CDR2 YYEKEE (reference sequence). Losses at the gene ends were 1 base for V and 0 bases for J; bases not matched to a gene: 5. The CDR3 is 16 residues long. TCRdb's table, derived via immunoSEQ multiplex PCR, lists solely in-frame clones and lacks some. Of under 100,000 clones listed, less than 90% are singletons. The sequence was obtained from an adult in good health and CMV-seronegative. Sequenced material: memory CD4+ T cells from blood. The genes are TRBV5-5 and TRBJ1-1; TRBD1 matches 8 bases. CDR3 sequence (DNA): TGTGCCAGCAGCTTGTCCCCGACAGGGGTGAACACTGAAGCTTTCTTT. Translated: CASSLSPTGVNTEAFF.